The present entry profiles one T cell receptor (beta chain) with its context. The data stem from a study of blood T cell repertoires in COVID-19. Study as a whole: PBMCs, B-cell-depleted T cells, or T cells were the source of the cDNA or gDNA that made up the material.

Assay used: immunoSEQ multiplex PCR; TCRdb lists only in-frame clones, some missing. The sample records roughly 300,000 clones, about four fifths being singletons. From germline, CDR1 is LNHDA and CDR2 SQIVND (reference sequence). V lost 8 bases and J lost 7; bases outside the gene matches: 6. This CDR3 region has 13 residues. The TCR sequence derives from a woman aged 60 to 75 with active or convalescent COVID-19. V gene TRBV19 combines with J gene TRBJ1-5; 9 nucleotides align to TRBD1. Specimen: peripheral blood. The CDR3 DNA reads as TGTGCCAGTGGACAGGGGAAGAAACAGCCCCAGCATTTT. Protein: CASGQGKKQPQHF. Based on the CDR3 plus reference TRBV19 and TRBJ1-5, the full variable domain is DGGITQSPKYLFRKEGQNVTLSCEQNLNHDAMYWYRQDPGQGLRLIYYSQIVNDFQKGDIAEGYSVSREKKESFPLTVTSAQKNPTAFYLCASGQGKKQPQHFGDGTRLSIL.